A single sample gave rise to the 10 T cell receptor beta chains below, sequenced in a study of graft-versus-host responses after intestinal transplantation. Measured with immunoSEQ multiplex PCR; TCRdb has only the in-frame clones, and not every one. The sample has roughly 110,000 clones, approximately 86% seen once. These receptors have no known antigen. The sequences come from unstimulated CD4+ T cells sorted from spleen or lymph node cells, collected before transplant. The source of these receptors is a human donor who was the organ donor for an intestinal transplant.

This clone came up once. The genes are TRBV4-2 and TRBJ1-4; D uncertain. Deletions cut 2 bases from V and 2 bases from J, with 6 bases between. This CDR3 spans 14 amino acids. Germline loops: CDR1 LGHNA, CDR2 YNFKEQ. DNA of the CDR3: TGTGCCAGCAGCCAAAGGCAGACTAATGAAAAACTGTTTTTT. This codes for CASSQRQTNEKLFF.

The CDR3 bases are TGCGCCAGCAGTTTCTGGACAGGGGCCACGAACACCGGGGAGCTGTTTTTT. Its protein is CASSFWTGATNTGELFF. The V and J genes are TRBV4-1 and TRBJ2-2, with 9 bases identical to TRBD1. From germline, CDR1 is MGHRA and CDR2 YSYEKL. The CDR3 length is 17 residues. V shed 6 bases and J 0 bases; nucleotides not matched to a gene: 8.

The chain has TRBV7-9 and TRBJ2-5; 10 bases align to TRBD2. V shed 3 bases, J shed 5 bases, and the junction held 9 bases outside the gene matches. This CDR3 is 16 amino acids long. Germline assignment: CDR1 SEHNR and CDR2 FQNEAQ (reference sequence). The CDR3 DNA is TGTGCCAGCAGCTTCTTACTAGCGGGGTTTGGTGAGACCCAGTACTTC. Translating it yields CASSFLLAGFGETQYF.

The chain uses TRBV6-1 and TRBJ1-6; 9 bases align to TRBD1. The junction had 1 base not matched to a gene; V was cut back by 6 bases and J by 4 bases. The CDR3 is 14 amino acids. Germline assignment: CDR1 MNHNS and CDR2 SASEGT. The CDR3 protein is CASRGTGYNSPLHF. CDR3 in DNA: TGTGCCAGCAGAGGGACAGGGTATAATTCACCCCTCCACTTT.

This chain joins TRBV6-1 and TRBJ1-6; TRBD1 matches 9 bases. Per the germline V gene, CDR1 is MNHNS and CDR2 is SASEGT. Trimming at V came to 5 bases and at J to 10 bases, leaving 6 bases not matched to a gene. This CDR3 is 14 amino acids long. CDR3 sequence reads: CASSPRDRVSPLHF. CDR3 DNA: TGTGCCAGCAGTCCCCGGGACAGGGTCTCACCCCTCCACTTT.

This chain uses TRBV6-5 with TRBJ2-2, with TRBD2 as a possible D gene (5 bases). The CDR3 extends over 14 amino acids. Trimming took off 6 bases at V and 0 bases at J, with 8 bases between the two ends. Germline CDR1 and CDR2: MNHEY and SVGAGI. CDR3 nucleotides: TGTGCCAGCAGGCGGGCTTCGAACACCGGGGAGCTGTTTTTT. It specifies CASRRASNTGELFF.

The V and J genes are TRBV6-1 and TRBJ1-2, with D tentatively TRBD1 (5 bases). V lost 6 bases to trimming and J lost 4 bases, with 15 bases between them. This CDR3 has 14 amino acids. The germline gives CDR1 MNHNS, CDR2 SASEGT. This CDR3 is CASSQGSRGYGYTF. The CDR3 DNA reads TGTGCCAGCAGCCAGGGATCCCGAGGCTATGGCTACACCTTC.

The rearrangement uses TRBV6-1 and TRBJ2-7; 8 bases agree with TRBD1. This CDR3 spans 13 amino acids. Germline CDR1 reads MNHNS; CDR2 reads SASEGT. V trimming: 5 bases; J trimming: 5 bases; junction bases outside the gene matches: 5. The CDR3 loop is CASSLKQGDEQYF. The DNA of the CDR3 is TGTGCCAGCAGTCTAAAACAGGGGGACGAGCAGTACTTC.

The genes are TRBV5-4 and TRBJ1-1; D is possibly TRBD1 (5 bases). The CDR3 spans 13 residues. The V end was cut by 10 bases, the J end by 4 bases, with 17 bases between. Germline V gives CDR1 SGHNT, CDR2 YYREEE (reference sequence). The CDR3 here is CASGTSTITEAFF. The CDR3 nucleotides are TGTGCCTCTGGGACTTCCACTATCACTGAAGCTTTCTTT.

The CDR3 DNA sequence: TGTGCCAGCACTAGCGGGAGAACGTACGAGCAGTACTTC. Protein sequence: CASTSGRTYEQYF. The V call is TRBV2, the J call TRBJ2-7; 10 bases line up with TRBD2. The germline V gene has CDR1 SNHLY and CDR2 FYNNEI. The CDR3 spans 13 residues. V was clipped by 7 bases and J by 4 bases; unmatched bases: 4.